The 24 T cell receptor beta chains listed next were all sequenced from one sample in a study of blood T cell repertoires in COVID-19. The assay was immunoSEQ multiplex PCR, and TCRdb's table has in-frame clones only and misses some. Of approximately 470,000 clones in the sample, 87% were seen once. What was sequenced was PBMCs or T cells enriched from blood (not recorded which). The receptors stem from a woman aged 18-29 years who had recovered from COVID-19.

The chain combines TRBV5-1 with TRBJ1-1; the match to TRBD1 covers 8 bases. The germline gives CDR1 SGHRS, CDR2 YFSETQ. V lost 6 bases, J lost 1 base, and 11 bases stayed unmatched. CDR3 length: 16 amino acids. CDR3 region: CASISGTGRQNTEAFF. DNA of the CDR3: TGCGCCAGCATCTCCGGGACAGGCCGCCAGAACACTGAAGCTTTCTTT.

This rearrangement joins TRBV7-6 to TRBJ2-1; 11 bases match TRBD2. The CDR3 loop spans 16 amino acids. Germline V gene data show CDR1 as SGHVS and CDR2 as FNYEAQ. Trimming at V came to 1 base and at J to 10 bases, leaving 9 bases not matched to a gene. The CDR3 sequence: CASSLVLSGGAREQFF. The CDR3 DNA reads TGTGCCAGCAGCTTAGTCCTTAGCGGGGGGGCCAGGGAGCAGTTCTTC.

This clone was seen just once. The rearrangement links TRBV7-9 to TRBJ2-1, with 8 bases matching TRBD2. The ends lost 10 bases at V and 1 base at J; junction bases unmatched: 15. The CDR3 has 17 residues. The germline CDR1 and CDR2 sequences are SEHNR and FQNEAQ (reference sequence). The CDR3 reads CATFRGGLDGSYNEQFF. CDR3 bases: TGTGCCACATTTCGCGGGGGGCTGGATGGGTCCTACAATGAGCAGTTCTTC.

This clone was observed once. The genes are TRBV19 and TRBJ1-5; no reliable D call. V lost 3 bases, J lost 5 bases, and 11 bases lay in between. The CDR3 sequence is 14 residues long. Per germline, CDR1 LNHDA and CDR2 SQIVND (reference sequence). CDR3 nucleotide sequence: TGTGCCAGTAGTATGATCAGGAGGGATCAGCCCCAGCATTTT. Translating gives CASSMIRRDQPQHF.

As DNA, the CDR3 is TGTGCCAGCAGGGCGACAGCGGGCTATGGCTACACCTTC. Translated: CASRATAGYGYTF. This chain joins TRBV27 and TRBJ1-2; maybe TRBD1 (5 bases). The CDR3 runs to 13 residues. The V gene lost 6 bases and the J gene lost 4 bases, with 12 bases spanning the gap. Germline assignment: CDR1 MNHEY and CDR2 SMNVEV (reference sequence).

This chain joins TRBV20-1 and TRBJ1-3, with a possible D match to TRBD1 (5 bases). V was pared by 6 bases and J by 5 bases, with 8 bases between. CDR3 length: 11 residues. Germline CDR1 reads DFQATT; CDR2 reads SNEGSKA (reference sequence). CDR3 in amino acids: CSAQGRNTIYF. The CDR3 bases are TGCAGTGCGCAGGGCAGAAACACCATATATTTT.

The V gene is TRBV30, the J gene TRBJ1-2; D is perhaps TRBD1 (5 bases). V gave up 2 bases and J gave up 4 bases, with 20 bases separating them. CDR3 length: 16 amino acids. CDR1 GTSNPN and CDR2 SVGIG come from the germline V gene (reference sequence). CDR3 amino acids: CAWSMRGGLSPYGYTF. The CDR3 nucleotides read TGTGCCTGGAGTATGAGGGGAGGATTATCGCCCTATGGCTACACCTTC.

A few counts support this clone. The J gene is TRBJ2-7, the V gene TRBV21-1; TRBD2, the D gene given by the table, was not confirmed from the DNA. TRBV21-1 is an annotated pseudogene. This CDR3 is built from 11 residues. In nucleotides, the CDR3 is TGTGCCAGACTAGGGATTTTCGAGCAGTACTTC. Protein sequence: CARLGIFEQYF.

The rearrangement uses TRBV27 and TRBJ1-6, with TRBD1 identical over 7 bases. V lost 3 bases and J lost 8; bases outside the gene matches: 7. Germline-derived CDR1 and CDR2 are MNHEY and SMNVEV (reference sequence). The CDR3 loop spans 15 amino acids. Here the CDR3 reads CASSFINTGDSPLHF. The DNA of the CDR3 is TGTGCCAGCAGTTTTATTAACACAGGGGATTCACCCCTCCACTTT.

CDR3 region: CASSLAQGRITF. The CDR3 DNA follows: TGTGCCAGCAGCTTAGCACAGGGAAGAATCACCTTC. This chain links TRBV7-2 with TRBJ1-2, with D perhaps TRBD1 (6 bases). Trimming stripped 0 bases from V and 13 bases from J, with 12 bases between. This CDR3 contains 12 residues. Germline values: CDR1 SGHTA, CDR2 FQGNSA.

The J gene is TRBJ1-2, the V gene TRBV6-1, with 8 positions matching TRBD1. The CDR3 has 13 amino acids. With V trimmed by 3 bases and J by 8 bases, 5 bases remained unmatched. Germline V CDR1 and CDR2: MNHNS, SASEGT. The CDR3 region is CASSENRDRGYTF. DNA for the CDR3: TGTGCCAGCAGTGAGAACCGGGACAGGGGCTACACCTTC.

The chain joins TRBV12-3 or TRBV12-4 to TRBJ1-2; D possibly corresponds to TRBD1 (6 bases). Trimming left V 6 bases short and J 8 bases short, with 13 bases between. The CDR3 runs to 12 residues. CDR3 sequence reads: CASRQGGGGYTF. CDR3 DNA sequence: TGTGCCAGCAGGCAAGGGGGGGGCGGCTACACCTTC.

The chain couples TRBV2 to TRBJ1-5; 7 bases are a match to TRBD1. There are 15 residues in the CDR3. CDR1 and CDR2 (germline): SNHLY, FYNNEI. J was trimmed by 2 bases and V by 8 bases; bases with no gene match: 9. The CDR3 loop reads CASGPQGGGNQPQHF. The CDR3, as DNA: TGTGCCAGCGGACCTCAGGGGGGCGGCAATCAGCCCCAGCATTTT.

The rearrangement links TRBV3-1 (or the pseudogene TRBV3-2) to TRBJ1-1; 9 positions agree with TRBD1. The germline V gene has CDR1 LGHDT and CDR2 YNNKEL (reference sequence). The CDR3 sequence is 15 residues long. The junction had 11 bases not matched to a gene; V was cut back by 6 bases and J by 6 bases. The CDR3 bases are TGTGCCAGCAGTTCGACCGGGACAGGGACCCCTGAAGCTTTCTTT. Encoded protein: CASSSTGTGTPEAFF.

The V and J genes are TRBV5-6 and TRBJ1-2; D may be TRBD1 (6 bases). Germline V CDR1 and CDR2: SGHDT, YYEEEE. The CDR3 is made up of 14 amino acids. V was trimmed by 0 bases and J by 4 bases, leaving 10 bases between them. This chain's CDR3 is CASSLGGPIYGYTF. CDR3 DNA sequence: TGTGCCAGCAGCTTGGGGGGGCCTATCTATGGCTACACCTTC. The variable domain in full, completed from reference TRBV5-6 and TRBJ1-2, reads DAGVTQSPTHLIKTRGQQVTLRCSPKSGHDTVSWYQQALGQGPQFIFQYYEEEERQRGNFPDRFSGHQFPNYSSELNVNALLLGDSALYLCASSLGGPIYGYTFGSGTRLTVV.

The V call is TRBV4-1, the J call TRBJ1-3; tentative D call: TRBD1 (5 bases). The CDR3 sequence is 14 residues long. Looked up from germline, CDR1 is MGHRA and CDR2 is YSYEKL. V lost 5 bases to trimming and J lost 8 bases, with 16 bases between them. CDR3 DNA: TGCGCCAGCAGCTTTGGCGGGGGGAGGGACACCATATATTTT. Residues: CASSFGGGRDTIYF.

The chain recombines TRBV6-5 with TRBJ1-2; perhaps TRBD1 as D (6 bases). The CDR3 consists of 14 residues. Germline CDR1 MNHEY, CDR2 SVGAGI. V lost 7 bases, J lost 4 bases, and 16 bases lay in between. The CDR3 spells CASNEQGLSYGYTF. Written as DNA, the CDR3 is TGTGCCAGCAACGAACAGGGTCTGAGCTATGGCTACACCTTC.

The V call is TRBV7-6, the J call TRBJ1-6, with D uncertain. In germline, CDR1 is SGHVS, CDR2 FNYEAQ. Trimming cost V 0 bases and J 5 bases, with 8 bases left between them. This CDR3 has 15 residues. The CDR3 loop is CASSLASGDNSPLHF. CDR3 coding DNA: TGTGCCAGCAGCTTAGCGTCCGGGGATAATTCACCCCTCCACTTT.

V usage is TRBV29-1 and J usage is TRBJ1-6; no firm D call. The CDR3 consists of 13 residues. V shed 4 bases and J shed 9 bases, with 13 bases lying between them. Looked up from germline, CDR1 is SQVTM and CDR2 is ANQGSEA. In DNA form, the CDR3 reads TGCAGCGTTGGGGAGGCCAATGGTTCACCCCTCCACTTT. As protein: CSVGEANGSPLHF. Combining the CDR3 with reference TRBV29-1 and TRBJ1-6 gives the whole variable domain SAVISQKPSRDICQRGTSLTIQCQVDSQVTMMFWYRQQPGQSLTLIATANQGSEATYESGFVIDKFPISRPNLTFSTLTVSNMSPEDSSIYLCSVGEANGSPLHFGNGTRLTVT.

This chain connects TRBV5-1 to TRBJ2-1; 11 nucleotides align to TRBD2. The V gene end was trimmed by 3 bases and the J gene end by 3 bases; junction bases not matched to a gene: 2. The germline gives CDR1 SGHRS, CDR2 YFSETQ. The CDR3 extends over 15 amino acids. The CDR3 protein is CASSSTSGGYNEQFF. CDR3 in DNA: TGCGCCAGCAGCTCCACTAGCGGGGGCTACAATGAGCAGTTCTTC.

The rearrangement links TRBV3-1 (or the pseudogene TRBV3-2) to TRBJ2-1; 13 bases agree with TRBD2. Losses at the gene ends were 5 bases for V and 7 bases for J; bases not matched to a gene: 14. The CDR3 runs 18 residues. The germline V gene has CDR1 LGHDT and CDR2 YNNKEL (reference sequence). The CDR3 loop is CASSALAGGGRRRNEQFF. The CDR3 DNA follows: TGTGCCAGCAGCGCACTAGCGGGGGGGGGCCGGAGAAGGAATGAGCAGTTCTTC.

This rearrangement joins TRBV18 to TRBJ2-7, with D perhaps matching TRBD1 (6 bases). The CDR3 consists of 17 residues. Per germline, CDR1 KGHSH and CDR2 LQKENI. V was shortened by 6 bases and J by 0 bases, with 21 bases between the two germline ends. The CDR3 is CASSAIQPGASSYEQYF. DNA of the CDR3: TGTGCCAGCTCCGCAATCCAGCCAGGGGCTAGCTCCTACGAGCAGTACTTC.

This rearrangement joins TRBV30 to TRBJ1-2, with a possible D match to TRBD1 (5 bases). Per the germline V gene, CDR1 is GTSNPN and CDR2 is SVGIG (reference sequence). The CDR3 length is 15 residues. V lost 3 bases and J lost 2, with 16 bases in between. CDR3 sequence (DNA): TGTGCCTGGAGAGTAGGAGGGACGGTCAACTATGGCTACACCTTC. Its translation: CAWRVGGTVNYGYTF.

The V and J genes are TRBV2 and TRBJ1-1; 7 bases align to TRBD1. Losses at the gene ends were 7 bases for V and 7 bases for J; bases not matched to a gene: 12. The CDR3 totals 14 residues. Per germline, CDR1 SNHLY and CDR2 FYNNEI. Here the CDR3 reads CASNLLTGYIEAFF. The DNA for the CDR3 is TGTGCCAGCAACCTCCTGACAGGGTATATTGAAGCTTTCTTT.